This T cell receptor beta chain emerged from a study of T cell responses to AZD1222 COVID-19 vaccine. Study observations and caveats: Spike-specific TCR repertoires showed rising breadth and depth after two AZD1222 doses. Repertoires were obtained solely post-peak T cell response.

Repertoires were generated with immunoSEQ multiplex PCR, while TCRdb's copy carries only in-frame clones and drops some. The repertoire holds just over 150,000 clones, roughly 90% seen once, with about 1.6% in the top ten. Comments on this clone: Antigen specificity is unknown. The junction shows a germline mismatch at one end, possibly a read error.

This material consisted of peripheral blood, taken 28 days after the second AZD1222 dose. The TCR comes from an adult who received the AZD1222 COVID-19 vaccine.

The CDR3 DNA sequence: TGTGCCAGCAGGGAAGGGGGATCTGGGGCCAACGTCCTGACTTTC. It specifies CASREGGSGANVLTF. The chain joins TRBV6-1 to TRBJ2-6, with a tentative D call TRBD1 (6 bases). Germline CDR1 reads MNHNS; CDR2 reads SASEGT. This CDR3 comprises 15 residues.